A single sample is the source of the 13 T cell receptor beta chains below, sequenced in a study of blood T cell repertoires in COVID-19. Data came from immunoSEQ multiplex PCR; TCRdb stores just in-frame clones and leaves some out. Found here are more than 200,000 clones, 80% to 85% of them singletons; the top ten hold 4.4%. Input material: peripheral blood. All receptors derive from a man aged 45-60 years with active or convalescent COVID-19.

The chain has TRBV3-1 (or the pseudogene TRBV3-2) and TRBJ2-3; possibly TRBD2 for D (7 bases). Germline-derived CDR1 and CDR2 are LGHDT and YNNKEL (reference sequence). This CDR3 region has 18 residues. Trimming left V 1 base short and J 2 bases short, with 19 bases between. Here the CDR3 DNA reads TGTGCCAGCAGCCAAGCGAAGTTGGCGGGGGCAATCACAGATACGCAGTATTTT. This codes for CASSQAKLAGAITDTQYF.

The chain joins TRBV11-2 to TRBJ1-3; D uncertain. Germline lookup yields CDR1 SGHAT and CDR2 FQNNGV. The CDR3 runs to 12 residues. Deletions cut 2 bases from V and 6 bases from J, with 5 bases between. The CDR3 region is CASSLPVNTIYF. CDR3 bases: TGTGCCAGCAGCTTACCCGTAAACACCATATATTTT.

CDR3 in amino acids: CASSFGTGGFNSPLHF. The CDR3 region has the DNA TGTGCCAGCAGCTTCGGGACAGGGGGCTTTAATTCACCCCTCCACTTT. The chain is built from TRBV5-6 and TRBJ1-6; 12 nucleotides match TRBD1. The ends lost 2 bases at V and 6 bases at J; junction bases unmatched: 3. Germline CDR1 reads SGHDT; CDR2 reads YYEEEE. This CDR3 comprises 16 residues.

The J gene is TRBJ2-2, the V gene TRBV10-3; no clear D gene. The CDR3 runs to 14 residues. CDR1 ENHRY and CDR2 SYGVKD come from the germline V gene. Trimming removed 5 bases from V and 1 base from J, with 8 bases in between. The CDR3 here is CAISRQENTGELFF. CDR3 sequence (DNA): TGTGCCATCAGTCGCCAGGAGAACACCGGGGAGCTGTTTTTT.

CDR3 region: CARNRGLQPQHF. In DNA, the CDR3 is TGTGCCAGGAACAGGGGGTTACAGCCCCAGCATTTT. The V and J genes are TRBV21-1 and TRBJ1-5; the table's D call, TRBD1, has no DNA check behind it. TRBV21-1 counts as a pseudogene. The CDR3 extends over 12 amino acids.

This chain connects TRBV6-6 to TRBJ1-4; TRBD1 matches at 10 bases. The V and J ends lost 6 bases and 5 bases, in that order; junction bases with no gene match: 9. CDR1 MNHNY and CDR2 SVGAGI come from the germline V gene (reference sequence). CDR3 size: 16 residues. DNA for the CDR3: TGTGCCAGCAGCAAAAGGGACAGGGGAGGGAATGAAAAACTGTTTTTT. It yields the protein CASSKRDRGGNEKLFF.

This chain links TRBV5-4 with TRBJ2-2, with 7 bases fitting TRBD2. The length of the CDR3 is 15 residues. Germline assignment: CDR1 SGHNT and CDR2 YYREEE (reference sequence). The ends lost 3 bases at V and 1 base at J; junction bases unmatched: 3. The CDR3 protein is CASSWGGGNTGELFF. The CDR3 region has the DNA TGTGCCAGCAGCTGGGGCGGGGGGAACACCGGGGAGCTGTTTTTT.

CDR3 nucleotides: TGTGCCAGCAGCCCGACAGGCTCTGGAAACACCATATATTTT. As protein: CASSPTGSGNTIYF. The J gene is TRBJ1-3, the V gene TRBV7-3, with D possibly TRBD1 on 6 matching bases. Germline CDR1 SGHTA, CDR2 FQGTGA. V was cut by 5 bases and J by 0 bases, with 8 bases left in between. This CDR3 spans 14 amino acids. The full variable domain, with the rest looked up from reference TRBV7-3 and TRBJ1-3, is GAGVSQTPSNKVTEKGKYVELRCDPISGHTALYWYRQSLGQGPEFLIYFQGTGAADDSGLPNDRFFAVRPEGSVSTLKIQRTERGDSAVYLCASSPTGSGNTIYFGEGSWLTVV.

The chain is built from TRBV9 and TRBJ2-2, with a possible D match to TRBD1 (6 bases). This CDR3 has 16 residues. CDR1 and CDR2 (germline): SGDLS, YYNGEE. V was cut by 0 bases and J by 4 bases, with 13 bases left in between. CDR3: CASSVAAGAGTGELFF. The CDR3 region has the DNA TGTGCCAGCAGCGTAGCGGCAGGGGCGGGCACCGGGGAGCTGTTTTTT.

There are a few counts of this clone. The rearrangement links TRBV6-6 to TRBJ2-7, with D unresolved. Germline values: CDR1 MNHNY, CDR2 SVGAGI (reference sequence). This CDR3 has 13 amino acids. V was shortened by 4 bases and J by 6 bases, with 13 bases between the two germline ends. For the CDR3, the DNA is TGTGCCAGCAGTTCCATTGACACGTCCGAGCAGTACTTC. This encodes CASSSIDTSEQYF.

The genes are TRBV9 and TRBJ1-6, with TRBD1 matching 7 bases. CDR3 length: 15 residues. Per germline, CDR1 SGDLS and CDR2 YYNGEE. V lost 4 bases to trimming and J lost 4 bases; unmatched junction nucleotides: 5. CDR3 region: CASSTRTGYNSPLHF. DNA of the CDR3: TGTGCCAGCAGCACCCGGACAGGATATAATTCACCCCTCCACTTT.

This rearrangement joins TRBV6-5 to TRBJ1-1, with D perhaps TRBD1 (6 bases). This CDR3 is 15 amino acids long. Per the germline V gene, CDR1 is MNHEY and CDR2 is SVGAGI. V was pared by 8 bases and J by 5 bases, with 21 bases between. CDR3 residues: CASEFGQRAGTEAFF. Here the CDR3 DNA reads TGTGCCAGCGAATTTGGACAGAGGGCAGGTACTGAAGCTTTCTTT.

The chain couples TRBV7-2 to TRBJ1-3, with D unresolved. This CDR3 spans 16 amino acids. V was clipped by 3 bases and J by 2 bases, with 14 bases between them. Germline CDR1 SGHTA, CDR2 FQGNSA. CDR3 sequence (DNA): TGTGCCAGCAGCTTGGACGGGAGTAGGGCTGGAAACACCATATATTTT. Its protein is CASSLDGSRAGNTIYF.